These 8 T cell receptor beta chains came from one sample sequenced in a study of blood T cell repertoires in COVID-19. Profiled with immunoSEQ multiplex PCR; TCRdb holds only in-frame clones, not every one. There are over 100,000 clones in the sample; around 86% occur only once, and 9.5% to 13% lies in the top ten. The source material was peripheral blood. These receptors were obtained from a man older than 75 with acute or convalescent COVID-19.

The genes are TRBV6-5 and TRBJ1-1; TRBD1 aligns across 8 bases. Trimming removed 6 bases from V and 4 bases from J; junction bases left unmatched: 7. CDR3 length: 14 amino acids. Germline loops: CDR1 MNHEY, CDR2 SVGAGI. CDR3 region: CASSGQGRGTEAFF. DNA of the CDR3: TGTGCCAGCAGCGGACAGGGTCGTGGCACTGAAGCTTTCTTT.

This sequence joins TRBV5-1 and TRBJ1-1, with 11 bases aligning to TRBD1. The CDR3 is 15 amino acids. The V gene's germline CDR1 is SGHRS and CDR2 YFSETQ. Unmatched junction bases numbered 2, after V lost 0 bases and J lost 4 bases. The DNA for the CDR3 is TGCGCCAGCAGCTTGGTTGGGACAGGGGGCACTGAAGCTTTCTTT. This encodes CASSLVGTGGTEAFF.

The chain has TRBV5-4 and TRBJ1-6, with D possibly TRBD1 on 6 matching bases. The CDR3 runs 15 residues. With 1 base removed from V and 6 bases from J, the gap between germline ends came to 11 bases. Germline assignment: CDR1 SGHNT and CDR2 YYREEE (reference sequence). For the CDR3, the DNA is TGTGCCAGCAGCTTGCCGGGGGGCCCTAATTCACCCCTCCACTTT. This sequence encodes CASSLPGGPNSPLHF.

The chain combines TRBV2 with TRBJ1-4; TRBD1 might be the D (6 bases). Germline loops: CDR1 SNHLY, CDR2 FYNNEI. V was clipped by 5 bases and J by 4 bases, with 14 bases between them. This CDR3 comprises 15 residues. Here the CDR3 DNA reads TGTGCCAGCAGTCCTTCAGGGGCCTTTAATGAAAAACTGTTTTTT. Its protein is CASSPSGAFNEKLFF.

This clone was seen only once. This sequence joins TRBV5-1 and TRBJ1-3, with a possible D match to TRBD1 (5 bases). The V end was cut by 3 bases, the J end by 4 bases, with 11 bases between. Per the germline V gene, CDR1 is SGHRS and CDR2 is YFSETQ. This CDR3 contains 14 residues. The CDR3 DNA sequence: TGCGCCAGCAGCTCGCAGGGAAACGGAAACACCATATATTTT. Residues: CASSSQGNGNTIYF. The entire variable domain, with the rest obtained from reference TRBV5-1 and TRBJ1-3, is as follows: KAGVTQTPRYLIKTRGQQVTLSCSPISGHRSVSWYQQTPGQGLQFLFEYFSETQRNKGNFPGRFSGRQFSNSRSEMNVSTLELGDSALYLCASSSQGNGNTIYFGEGSWLTVV.

The J gene is TRBJ1-3, the V gene TRBV11-3; weak D call: TRBD1 (5 bases). With 5 bases removed from V and 0 bases from J, the gap between germline ends came to 11 bases. CDR3 size: 15 residues. From germline, CDR1 is SGHNT and CDR2 YENEEA. The CDR3 protein is CASSPGGSSGNTIYF. CDR3 DNA: TGTGCCAGCAGCCCTGGGGGGAGCTCTGGAAACACCATATATTTT. Looking up the rest from reference TRBV11-3 and TRBJ1-3 gives the full variable domain: EAGVVQSPRYKIIEKKQPVAFWCNPISGHNTLYWYLQNLGQGPELLIRYENEEAVDDSQLPKDRFSAERLKGVDSTLKIQPAELGDSAVYLCASSPGGSSGNTIYFGEGSWLTVV.

The chain links TRBV3-1 (or the pseudogene TRBV3-2) to TRBJ1-5, with a weak D call TRBD1 (5 bases). V lost 3 bases and J 7 bases, leaving 16 bases between the germline ends. The CDR3 is made up of 15 amino acids. The germline V gene has CDR1 LGHDT and CDR2 YNNKEL (reference sequence). CDR3 amino acids: CASSQGDLWEQPQHF. The CDR3 coding sequence is TGTGCCAGCAGCCAGGGGGACTTATGGGAGCAGCCCCAGCATTTT.

The V gene is TRBV24-1, the J gene TRBJ2-3; 7 bases are a match to TRBD2. This CDR3 comprises 16 residues. The V gene's germline CDR1 is KGHDR and CDR2 SFDVKD. V lost 4 bases to trimming and J lost 0 bases; unmatched junction nucleotides: 6. The DNA for the CDR3 is TGTGCCACCAGTGACCCCGACGGGAGGAGCACAGATACGCAGTATTTT. Protein product: CATSDPDGRSTDTQYF.